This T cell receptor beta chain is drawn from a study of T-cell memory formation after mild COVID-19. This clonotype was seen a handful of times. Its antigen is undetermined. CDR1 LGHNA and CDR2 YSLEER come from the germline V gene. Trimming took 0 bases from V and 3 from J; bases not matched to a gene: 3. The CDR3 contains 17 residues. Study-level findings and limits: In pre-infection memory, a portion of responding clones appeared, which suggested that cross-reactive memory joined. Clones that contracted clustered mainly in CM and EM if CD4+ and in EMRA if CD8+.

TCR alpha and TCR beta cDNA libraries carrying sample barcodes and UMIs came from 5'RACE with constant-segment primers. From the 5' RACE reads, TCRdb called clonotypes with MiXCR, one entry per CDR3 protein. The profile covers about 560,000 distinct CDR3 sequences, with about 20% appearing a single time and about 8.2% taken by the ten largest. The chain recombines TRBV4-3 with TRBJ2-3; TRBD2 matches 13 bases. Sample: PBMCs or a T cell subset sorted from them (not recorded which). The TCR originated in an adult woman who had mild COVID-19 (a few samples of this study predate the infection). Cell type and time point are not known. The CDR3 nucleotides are TGCGCCAGCAGCCAAGAACTAGCGGGAGGGTTAACAGATACGCAGTATTTT. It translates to CASSQELAGGLTDTQYF.